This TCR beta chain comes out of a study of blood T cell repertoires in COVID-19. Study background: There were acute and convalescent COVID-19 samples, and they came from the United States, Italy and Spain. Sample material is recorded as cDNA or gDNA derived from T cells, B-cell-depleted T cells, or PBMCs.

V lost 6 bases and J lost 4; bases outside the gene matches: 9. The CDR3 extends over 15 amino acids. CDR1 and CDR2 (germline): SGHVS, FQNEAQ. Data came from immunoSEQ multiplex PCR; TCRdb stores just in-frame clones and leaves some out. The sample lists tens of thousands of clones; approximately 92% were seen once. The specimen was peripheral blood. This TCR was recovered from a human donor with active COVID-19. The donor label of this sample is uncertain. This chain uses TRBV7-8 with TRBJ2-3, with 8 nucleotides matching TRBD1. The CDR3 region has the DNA TGTGCCAGCAGTGCCACGACAGGGGTCCCAGATACGCAGTATTTT. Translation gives CASSATTGVPDTQYF.